A single sample is the source of the 31 T cell receptor beta chains below, sequenced in a study of cytomegalovirus exposure and HLA in healthy donors. It was with 60 Vbeta and 13 Jbeta primers that the PCR ran. Sequencing used immunoSEQ multiplex PCR; TCRdb keeps in-frame clones, though not all of them. The sample has some 180,000 clones, 70% to 90% seen once. Input material: PBMCs. The receptor set was obtained from a man aged 30-40 years in good health and CMV-seropositive.

V is TRBV23-1 and J is TRBJ1-2; no clear D. TRBV23-1 is marked as an open reading frame, function uncertain. V gave up 9 bases and J gave up 1 base, with 9 bases separating them. The CDR3 is made up of 12 amino acids. The CDR3 nucleotides are TGCGCCAGACAGTACTGTAACTATGGCTACACCTTC. It codes for CARQYCNYGYTF.

The J gene is TRBJ2-2, the V gene TRBV6-5, with a possible D match to TRBD2 (5 bases). Germline V CDR1 and CDR2: MNHEY, SVGAGI. V dropped 0 bases and J dropped 4 bases, with 12 bases sitting between them. This CDR3 has 16 residues. The CDR3 coding sequence is TGTGCCAGCAGTTACTCGTCCGCTGCGGGCACCGGGGAGCTGTTTTTT. It translates to CASSYSSAAGTGELFF.

The chain links TRBV7-2 to TRBJ2-1; D is perhaps TRBD1 (7 bases). Germline V gene lookup returns CDR1 SGHTA and CDR2 FQGNSA. Trimming took 1 base from V and 4 from J, leaving 11 bases between them. The CDR3 totals 15 residues. The CDR3 sequence is CASSLDRGGYNEQFF. DNA for the CDR3: TGTGCCAGCAGCTTAGACAGGGGAGGATACAATGAGCAGTTCTTC.

This clone was recorded a few times. The J gene is TRBJ2-1, the V gene TRBV5-6, with D perhaps matching TRBD2 (5 bases). The CDR3 spans 14 residues. Germline CDR1 and CDR2: SGHDT and YYEEEE. V shed 0 bases and J shed 8 bases, with 12 bases lying between them. DNA for the CDR3: TGTGCCAGCAGCTTGGAGAACTCCGGGGATGAGCAGTTCTTC. This encodes CASSLENSGDEQFF.

This chain uses TRBV4-1 with TRBJ1-3; 7 nucleotides match TRBD1. The CDR3 runs to 17 residues. Germline CDR1 MGHRA, CDR2 YSYEKL. Unmatched junction bases numbered 5, after V lost 0 bases and J lost 0 bases. The CDR3 DNA follows: TGCGCCAGCAGCCAAGAGGGACAGATTTACTCTGGAAACACCATATATTTT. Translation gives CASSQEGQIYSGNTIYF.

V gene TRBV29-1 combines with J gene TRBJ1-2; 9 bases match TRBD1. V was pared by 7 bases and J by 3 bases, with 18 bases of the junction left unmatched. The CDR3 is made up of 17 amino acids. The germline V gene encodes CDR1 SQVTM and CDR2 ANQGSEA. The CDR3 DNA follows: TGCAGCGCCAGTCCCGGGACAGGGACTTGGGGGCACTATGGCTACACCTTC. Encoded protein: CSASPGTGTWGHYGYTF.

The rearrangement links TRBV27 to TRBJ2-7, with D tentatively TRBD2 (6 bases). The CDR3 has 20 amino acids. V was cut by 9 bases and J by 0 bases, with 33 bases left in between. CDR1 and CDR2 (germline): MNHEY, SMNVEV (reference sequence). The CDR3: CASRVLWEEREFMSSYEQYV. CDR3 DNA sequence: TGTGCCAGTAGGGTCCTTTGGGAGGAGAGGGAGTTTATGTCCTCCTACGAGCAGTACGTC.

The rearrangement joins TRBV7-9 to TRBJ2-5; 7 bases are shared with TRBD2. The germline V gene encodes CDR1 SEHNR and CDR2 FQNEAQ (reference sequence). The length of the CDR3 is 15 residues. V shed 5 bases, J shed 5 bases, and the junction held 11 bases outside the gene matches. CDR3 loop: CASSPMFSGLETQYF. CDR3 coding DNA: TGTGCCAGCAGCCCGATGTTTAGCGGGCTGGAGACCCAGTACTTC.

This chain connects TRBV19 to TRBJ2-5; unclear D gene. V lost 6 bases to trimming and J lost 5 bases, with 10 bases between them. Germline V gives CDR1 LNHDA, CDR2 SQIVND (reference sequence). The CDR3 runs to 12 residues. The DNA for the CDR3 is TGTGCCAGTAGCGAAGCTGTCGAGACCCAGTACTTC. Its protein product is CASSEAVETQYF.

The chain employs TRBV7-2 and TRBJ2-3; 7 positions match TRBD2. The CDR3 has 15 amino acids. V lost 5 bases, J lost 3 bases, and 8 bases stayed unmatched. CDR1 is SGHTA and CDR2 is FQGNSA in the germline V gene. For the CDR3, the DNA is TGTGCCAGCAGCGTCGCCGGACTAGGAACAGATACGCAGTATTTT. Its protein product is CASSVAGLGTDTQYF.

This sequence joins TRBV28 and TRBJ1-4; 7 bases agree with TRBD1. Germline V gene data show CDR1 as MDHEN and CDR2 as SYDVKM. V gave up 3 bases and J gave up 6 bases; unmatched junction bases: 4. CDR3 size: 14 residues. Here the CDR3 reads CASSFDRADEKLFF. CDR3 bases: TGTGCCAGCAGTTTCGACAGGGCCGATGAAAAACTGTTTTTT.

The rearrangement links TRBV7-6 to TRBJ1-4; D is unclear. V lost 5 bases to trimming and J lost 6 bases, with 16 bases between them. The CDR3 is 15 residues long. Germline V lookup: CDR1 SGHVS, CDR2 FNYEAQ. The CDR3 loop is CASSVMSGIDEKLFF. In nucleotides, the CDR3 is TGTGCCAGCAGCGTAATGTCCGGGATTGATGAAAAACTGTTTTTT.

A note on this clone: Germline is not matched at one junction end, which may reflect a read error. The rearrangement links TRBV7-7 to TRBJ2-3; a possible D gene is TRBD2 (5 bases). The CDR3 loop spans 13 amino acids. Looked up from germline, CDR1 is SSHAT and CDR2 is FNYEAQ (reference sequence). This chain's CDR3 is CASSGDEGDTQYF. CDR3 bases: TGTGCTAGCAGCGGTGACGAGGGAGATACGCAGTATTTT.

J is TRBJ2-4 and V is TRBV2; D might be TRBD2 (5 bases). V lost 6 bases to trimming and J lost 4 bases, with 7 bases between them. The length of the CDR3 is 12 residues. Germline V gene sequence: CDR1 SNHLY, CDR2 FYNNEI. This chain's CDR3 is CASREAKNIQYF. As DNA, the CDR3 is TGTGCCAGCAGGGAGGCAAAAAACATTCAGTACTTC.

The rearrangement uses TRBV19 and TRBJ2-1; 9 bases map to TRBD2. The ends lost 7 bases at V and 8 bases at J; junction bases unmatched: 21. The germline V gene encodes CDR1 LNHDA and CDR2 SQIVND (reference sequence). The CDR3 sequence is 18 residues long. This CDR3 reads CASNPVYLREGVGDEQFF. In nucleotides, the CDR3 is TGTGCCAGTAACCCTGTCTATTTGCGGGAGGGGGTTGGGGATGAGCAGTTCTTC.

The J gene is TRBJ1-3, the V gene TRBV27; 7 positions agree with TRBD1. Losses at the gene ends were 5 bases for V and 1 base for J; bases not matched to a gene: 2. CDR3 length: 14 amino acids. Germline CDR1 reads MNHEY; CDR2 reads SMNVEV (reference sequence). In DNA form, the CDR3 reads TGTGCCAGCAGTCCAGGGGGATCTGGAAACACCATATATTTT. Protein: CASSPGGSGNTIYF.

This chain joins TRBV5-1 and TRBJ2-7, with 9 nucleotides matching TRBD2. CDR3 length: 17 amino acids. CDR1 is SGHRS and CDR2 is YFSETQ in the germline V gene. Trimming took 5 bases from V and 4 from J; bases not matched to a gene: 16. The chain's CDR3 is CASSPSSGLAGTYEQYV. The CDR3 DNA is TGCGCCAGCAGTCCATCCTCGGGGCTAGCGGGGACTTACGAGCAGTACGTC.

The CDR3 is CASSPGTANEQFF. The CDR3 region has the DNA TGTGCCAGCAGCCCCGGGACAGCCAATGAGCAGTTCTTC. The rearrangement joins TRBV6-5 to TRBJ2-1; 7 bases are a match to TRBD1. CDR1 is MNHEY, CDR2 SVGAGI, per germline. This CDR3 contains 13 residues. V lost 6 bases, J lost 6 bases, and 5 bases stayed unmatched.

This clone was detected once. The chain employs TRBV11-3 and TRBJ2-1; weak D call: TRBD2 (6 bases). From germline, CDR1 is SGHNT and CDR2 YENEEA. Trimming pared 5 bases from V and 2 bases from J, leaving 16 bases between. CDR3 length: 16 residues. The CDR3 DNA sequence: TGTGCCAGCAGCCGCGGGACTTTTCAAACCTACAATGAGCAGTTCTTC. It is translated as CASSRGTFQTYNEQFF.

The chain links TRBV29-1 to TRBJ1-2, with TRBD1 identical over 9 bases. CDR1 and CDR2 from the germline V gene are SQVTM and ANQGSEA. V lost 7 bases to trimming and J lost 5 bases; unmatched junction nucleotides: 11. This CDR3 spans 14 amino acids. The CDR3 loop is CSATGTGIFYGYTF. The CDR3 nucleotides read TGCAGCGCCACCGGGACAGGGATTTTTTATGGCTACACCTTC.

This chain connects TRBV10-1 to TRBJ2-3, with 11 positions matching TRBD2. Germline V gene lookup returns CDR1 WNHNN and CDR2 SYGVQD (reference sequence). This CDR3 contains 12 residues. With 9 bases clipped from V and 4 bases from J, the junction kept 0 bases outside the gene matches. CDR3 amino acids: CARGLAADTQYF. In DNA form, the CDR3 reads TGCGCCAGGGGACTAGCGGCAGATACGCAGTATTTT.

The chain combines TRBV18 with TRBJ2-7; weak D call: TRBD1 (6 bases). V was shortened by 3 bases and J by 3 bases, with 15 bases between the two germline ends. The CDR3 runs 15 residues. Per germline, CDR1 KGHSH and CDR2 LQKENI. Written as DNA, the CDR3 is TGTGCCAGCTCACCCCTTTCAGGGGACATCTACGAGCAGTACTTC. It encodes CASSPLSGDIYEQYF. Drawing the rest from reference TRBV18 and TRBJ2-7, the complete variable domain is NAGVMQNPRHLVRRRGQEARLRCSPMKGHSHVYWYRQLPEEGLKFMVYLQKENIIDESGMPKERFSAEFPKEGPSILRIQQVVRGDSAAYFCASSPLSGDIYEQYFGPGTRLTVT.

This clone was counted a single time. The rearrangement links TRBV27 to TRBJ1-2, with D perhaps TRBD1 (6 bases). CDR1 and CDR2 (germline): MNHEY, SMNVEV (reference sequence). V was clipped by 2 bases and J by 8 bases, with 15 bases between them. The CDR3 consists of 14 residues. The CDR3 DNA is TGTGCCAGCAGTTTAGTTGTGGGGGCAGGGGGCTACACCTTC. Its protein product is CASSLVVGAGGYTF.

This clone was found once. The V call is TRBV9, the J call TRBJ2-1, with 8 bases lining up with TRBD2. This CDR3 contains 16 residues. Trimming took 4 bases from V and 5 from J; bases not matched to a gene: 11. CDR1 is SGDLS, CDR2 YYNGEE, per germline. CDR3 bases: TGTGCCAGCAGCCCAGATAGCGGGACCCCCCACAATGAGCAGTTCTTC. This translates into CASSPDSGTPHNEQFF.

This chain connects TRBV7-2 to TRBJ2-1, with 11 bases lining up with TRBD2. The CDR3 spans 18 residues. With 6 bases clipped from V and 5 bases from J, the junction kept 15 bases outside the gene matches. Per the germline V gene, CDR1 is SGHTA and CDR2 is FQGNSA. CDR3 coding DNA: TGTGCCAGCAGAATCCGGAGAAATCCGGGACTAGCGGACAATGAGCAGTTCTTC. This gives the protein CASRIRRNPGLADNEQFF.

This chain joins TRBV21-1 and TRBJ1-5; the listed D gene, TRBD1, was not tested against the DNA. TRBV21-1 is a known pseudogene. This CDR3 comprises 14 residues. CDR3 bases: TGTGCCAGCAGCAACGGGACAGAGTGCTGTCCCCAGCATTTT. Its translation: CASSNGTECCPQHF.

The chain employs TRBV4-2 and TRBJ2-1; tentatively, D is TRBD2 (5 bases). V lost 0 bases to trimming and J lost 5 bases, with 14 bases between them. Germline-derived CDR1 and CDR2 are LGHNA and YNFKEQ. The CDR3 runs 16 residues. The DNA for the CDR3 is TGTGCCAGCAGCCAAGAATGGGCAGCGGCCCACAATGAGCAGTTCTTC. Protein product: CASSQEWAAAHNEQFF.

This chain links TRBV25-1 with TRBJ2-7, with D maybe TRBD1 (6 bases). Germline CDR1 and CDR2: MGHDK and SYGVNS. V dropped 1 base and J dropped 6 bases, with 19 bases sitting between them. The CDR3 loop spans 16 amino acids. CDR3 protein: CASSEFPTGHLSEQYF. For the CDR3, the DNA is TGTGCCAGCAGTGAATTCCCGACAGGCCATTTGAGCGAGCAGTACTTC.

The CDR3 DNA reads TGTGCCAGCAACCTGGACAGGGGCAATGAGCAGTTCTTC. It codes for CASNLDRGNEQFF. The gene calls are TRBV2 and TRBJ2-1; TRBD1 aligns across 9 bases. V gave up 7 bases and J gave up 6 bases; unmatched junction bases: 4. Germline CDR1 reads SNHLY; CDR2 reads FYNNEI. The CDR3 extends over 13 amino acids.

The chain links TRBV6-5 to TRBJ2-5; 7 nucleotides align to TRBD1. Trimming took 6 bases from V and 4 from J; bases not matched to a gene: 11. Germline assignment: CDR1 MNHEY and CDR2 SVGAGI. CDR3 length: 15 residues. Here the CDR3 reads CASRTGTARLETQYF. The CDR3 DNA reads as TGTGCCAGCAGAACCGGGACAGCGAGGTTAGAGACCCAGTACTTC.

The chain joins TRBV30 to TRBJ2-7, with D maybe TRBD2 (6 bases). From germline, CDR1 is GTSNPN and CDR2 SVGIG (reference sequence). The CDR3 length is 14 residues. The V gene lost 0 bases and the J gene lost 6 bases, with 15 bases spanning the gap. This CDR3 reads CAWSVGGALSEQYF. In nucleotides, the CDR3 is TGTGCCTGGAGTGTGGGAGGTGCGCTTTCCGAGCAGTACTTC.